A few counts support the clone carrying this TCR beta chain. TCRdb ran MiXCR on the RT-PCR reads and lists one entry per CDR3 protein. Altogether roughly 650,000 distinct CDR3 sequences are present, around 14% being singletons, with the ten largest covering about 9.9%. The data derive from a study of response to subunit inactivated influenza vaccine. The sequencing used PBMCs from blood, collected approximately 12 days after vaccination. The clonotype comes from a man in his fifties or sixties who received an inactivated influenza vaccine.

This CDR3 reads CASSRDRGHEQYF. DNA for the CDR3: TGTGCCAGCAGCCGGGACAGGGGTCACGAGCAGTACTTC. This chain links TRBV12-3 or TRBV12-4 with TRBJ2-7, with TRBD1 matching 10 bases. This CDR3 comprises 13 residues. V gave up 6 bases and J gave up 5 bases; unmatched junction bases: 4.